This record looks at one TCR beta chain sequence and its context. This sample is drawn from a study of blood T cell repertoires in COVID-19. Study-wide background: Some COVID-19 samples were acute and others convalescent; all came from the United States, Italy and Spain.

Trimming removed 5 bases from V and 2 bases from J, with 7 bases in between. CDR1 and CDR2 (germline): SGHTA, FQGNSA. The CDR3 runs 13 residues. In the study's own analysis: Amplification from reference gene primers served as the basis for estimated nucleated cell counts. Assay: immunoSEQ multiplex PCR; the TCRdb copy retains only in-frame clones and omits some. That table is the source of V, J and clone size, and D and trimming were worked out from the DNA. The sample has about 230,000 clones; less than 90% are singletons. V is TRBV7-2 and J is TRBJ1-5, with unresolved D. The receptor's source is a woman over 75 with active or convalescent COVID-19. The sequenced material came from peripheral blood. CDR3 sequence (DNA): TGTGCCAGCAGCCCTAACGGCAATCAGCCCCAGCATTTT. Translated: CASSPNGNQPQHF.